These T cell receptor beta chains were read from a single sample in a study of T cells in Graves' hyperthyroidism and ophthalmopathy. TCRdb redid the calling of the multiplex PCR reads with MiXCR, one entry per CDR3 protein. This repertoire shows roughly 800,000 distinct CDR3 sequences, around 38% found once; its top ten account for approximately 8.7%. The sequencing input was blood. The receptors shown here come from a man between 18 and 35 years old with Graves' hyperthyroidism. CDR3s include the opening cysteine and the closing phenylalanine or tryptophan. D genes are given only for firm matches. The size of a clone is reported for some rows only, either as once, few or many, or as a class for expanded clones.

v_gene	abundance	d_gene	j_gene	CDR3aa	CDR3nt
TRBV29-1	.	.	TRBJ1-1	CSSWGMNTEAFF	TGCAGCTCCTGGGGTATGAACACTGAAGCTTTCTTT
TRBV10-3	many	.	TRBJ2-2	CAISESERHTGELFF	TGTGCCATCAGTGAGTCGGAGCGGCACACCGGGGAGCTGTTTTTT
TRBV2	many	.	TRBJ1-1	CASSGETAEAFF	TGTGCCAGCAGTGGAGAGACAGCCGAAGCTTTCTTT
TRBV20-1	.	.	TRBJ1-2	CSARGDITSYGYTF	TGCAGTGCTAGAGGGGACATTACCTCCTATGGCTACACCTTC
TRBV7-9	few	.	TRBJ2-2	CASARGDTGELFF	TGTGCCAGCGCGAGGGGTGACACCGGGGAGCTGTTTTTT
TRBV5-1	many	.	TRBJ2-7	CASSFGGREQYF	TGCGCCAGCAGCTTCGGGGGCCGCGAGCAGTACTTC
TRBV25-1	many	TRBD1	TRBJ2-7	CASSAGTGDEQYF	TGTGCCAGCAGTGCCGGGACAGGGGACGAGCAGTACTTC
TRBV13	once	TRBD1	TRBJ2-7	CASNPGQGRIYEQYF	TGTGCCAGCAACCCGGGACAGGGGCGGATCTACGAGCAGTACTTC
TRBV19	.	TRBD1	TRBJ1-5	CASSMTGGRYQPQHF	TGTGCCAGTAGTATGACAGGGGGCAGATATCAGCCCCAGCATTTT
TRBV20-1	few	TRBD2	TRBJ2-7	CSARRTSGRGEQYF	TGCAGTGCTAGACGTACTAGCGGGAGAGGGGAGCAGTACTTC
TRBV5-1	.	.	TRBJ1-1	CASSLGGGENTEAFF	TGCGCCAGCAGCCTAGGGGGGGGCGAGAACACTGAAGCTTTCTTT
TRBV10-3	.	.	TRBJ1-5	CASSLGRGHQPQHF	TGTGCCAGCAGTTTGGGGAGGGGCCATCAGCCCCAGCATTTT
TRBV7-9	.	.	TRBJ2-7	CASSLLTGEQYF	TGTGCCAGCAGCTTACTGACAGGCGAGCAGTACTTC
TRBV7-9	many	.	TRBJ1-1	CASSLVVQNTEAFF	TGTGCCAGCAGCTTAGTAGTTCAAAACACTGAAGCTTTCTTT
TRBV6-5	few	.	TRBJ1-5	CASSDIYQPQHF	TGTGCCAGCAGTGATATTTATCAGCCCCAGCATTTT
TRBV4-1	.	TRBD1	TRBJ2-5	CASSQGDSWQTQYF	TGCGCCAGCAGCCAGGGGGACAGCTGGCAGACCCAGTACTTC
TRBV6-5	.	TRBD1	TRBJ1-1	CASKLVAPGGPSTEAFF	TGTGCCAGCAAGCTAGTGGCCCCAGGGGGTCCCTCCACTGAAGCTTTCTTT
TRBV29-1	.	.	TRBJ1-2	CSLDSGGYGYTF	TGCAGCTTAGACAGTGGGGGCTATGGCTACACCTTC
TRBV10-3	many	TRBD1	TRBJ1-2	CAISELDRGGYTF	TGTGCCATCAGTGAACTTGACAGGGGCGGCTACACCTTC
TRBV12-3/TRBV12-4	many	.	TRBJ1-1	CASSLGRRAFF	TGTGCCAGCAGTTTAGGCCGGAGAGCTTTCTTT
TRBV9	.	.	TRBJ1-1	CASSVVAGLGEAFF	TGTGCCAGCAGCGTAGTCGCGGGATTGGGTGAAGCTTTCTTT
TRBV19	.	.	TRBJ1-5	CATQDSIGQPQHF	TGTGCCACCCAGGACAGTATAGGTCAGCCCCAGCATTTT
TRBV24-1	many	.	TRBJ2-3	CATSEAGTDTQYF	TGTGCCACCAGTGAGGCGGGCACAGATACGCAGTATTTT
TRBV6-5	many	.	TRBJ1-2	CASSDREGYTF	TGTGCCAGCAGTGACCGGGAGGGCTACACCTTC
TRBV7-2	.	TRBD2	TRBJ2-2	CASSPTAGLAGGPGTGELFF	TGTGCCAGCAGCCCCACAGCGGGACTAGCGGGAGGGCCCGGCACCGGGGAGCTGTTTTTT
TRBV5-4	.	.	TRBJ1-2	CASSPRQARTYGYTF	TGTGCCAGCAGCCCCCGACAGGCCCGGACCTATGGCTACACCTTC
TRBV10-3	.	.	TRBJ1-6	CAISDSTYNSPLHF	TGTGCCATCAGTGACAGCACTTATAATTCACCCCTCCACTTT
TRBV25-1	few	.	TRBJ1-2	CASSQAGALYGYTF	TGTGCCAGCAGCCAGGCGGGGGCCCTTTATGGCTACACCTTC
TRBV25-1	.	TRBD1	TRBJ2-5	CARSGTGQETQYF	TGTGCCAGAAGTGGGACAGGCCAAGAGACCCAGTACTTC
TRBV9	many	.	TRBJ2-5	CASSGPRAEETQYF	TGTGCCAGCAGCGGACCCCGGGCCGAAGAGACCCAGTACTTC
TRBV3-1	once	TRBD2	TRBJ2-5	CASSQDWPGLAGGTQYF	TGTGCCAGCAGCCAAGATTGGCCGGGACTAGCGGGGGGGACCCAGTACTTC
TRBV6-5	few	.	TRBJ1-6	CASSYTQGAPLHF	TGTGCCAGCAGTTACACCCAGGGCGCACCCCTCCACTTT
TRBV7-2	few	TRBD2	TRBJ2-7	CASSPTGGLASLEQYF	TGTGCCAGCAGCCCCACCGGGGGACTAGCCTCTCTCGAGCAGTACTTC
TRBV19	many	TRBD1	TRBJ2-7	CASRETGVDEQYF	TGTGCCAGTCGGGAGACAGGGGTCGACGAGCAGTACTTC
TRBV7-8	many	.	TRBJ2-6	CASSSRATGANVLTF	TGTGCCAGCAGCTCTCGGGCAACCGGGGCCAACGTCCTGACTTTC
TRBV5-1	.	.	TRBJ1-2	CASSPGTWGYTF	TGCGCCAGCAGCCCCGGGACGTGGGGCTACACCTTC
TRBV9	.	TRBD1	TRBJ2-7	CASSWGQGLSYEQYF	TGTGCCAGCAGTTGGGGACAGGGTCTCTCCTACGAGCAGTACTTC
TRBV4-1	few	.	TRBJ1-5	CASSQREDNQPQHF	TGCGCCAGCAGCCAAAGGGAGGACAATCAGCCCCAGCATTTT
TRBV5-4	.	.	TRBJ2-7	CASSFGQPGGYEQYF	TGTGCCAGCAGCTTCGGCCAACCAGGCGGCTACGAGCAGTACTTC
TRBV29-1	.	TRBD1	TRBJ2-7	CSVESRDRNSYEQYF	TGCAGCGTTGAAAGCCGGGACAGGAACTCCTACGAGCAGTACTTC
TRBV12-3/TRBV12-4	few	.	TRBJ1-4	CASSFPGASEKLFF	TGTGCCAGCAGTTTTCCGGGGGCGAGCGAAAAACTGTTTTTT
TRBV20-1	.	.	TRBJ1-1	CSARAPGVGSTEAFF	TGCAGTGCTAGAGCCCCGGGAGTGGGGAGCACTGAAGCTTTCTTT
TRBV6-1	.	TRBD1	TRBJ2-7	CASSPLGTEGVYEQYF	TGTGCCAGCTCACCACTTGGGACAGAGGGGGTCTACGAGCAGTACTTC
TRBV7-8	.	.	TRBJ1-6	CASSLEGGTAYSYNSPLHF	TGTGCCAGCAGCTTAGAGGGGGGGACCGCTTACTCCTATAATTCACCCCTCCACTTT
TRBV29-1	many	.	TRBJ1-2	CSVADWAEGYTF	TGCAGCGTTGCTGACTGGGCGGAAGGCTACACCTTC
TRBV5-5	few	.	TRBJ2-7	CASSLAPHKYF	TGTGCCAGCAGCTTGGCGCCGCATAAGTACTTC
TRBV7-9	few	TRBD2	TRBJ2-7	CASSPRIGLAGGALSYEQYF	TGTGCCAGCAGCCCCAGAATCGGACTAGCGGGAGGCGCTCTCTCCTACGAGCAGTACTTC
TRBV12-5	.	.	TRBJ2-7	CASGSGPFPIVEQYF	TGTGCTAGTGGTTCCGGACCTTTTCCAATTGTCGAGCAGTACTTC
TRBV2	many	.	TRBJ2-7	CASKQQGRYEQYF	TGTGCCAGCAAGCAACAGGGAAGGTACGAGCAGTACTTC
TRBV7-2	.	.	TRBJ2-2	CASSFYGRELFF	TGTGCCAGCAGCTTTTATGGGAGGGAGCTGTTTTTT
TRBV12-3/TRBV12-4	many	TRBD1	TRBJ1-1	CASSLPQGAKTEAFF	TGTGCCAGCAGTTTACCACAGGGGGCGAAGACTGAAGCTTTCTTT
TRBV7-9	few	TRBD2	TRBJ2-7	CASSLWREGEQYF	TGTGCCAGCAGCTTATGGCGGGAGGGCGAGCAGTACTTC
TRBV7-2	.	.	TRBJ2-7	CASSFPQGWQGEQYF	TGTGCCAGCAGTTTCCCCCAGGGATGGCAGGGCGAGCAGTACTTC
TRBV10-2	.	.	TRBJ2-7	CASSESVGVEQYF	TGCGCCAGCAGTGAGTCGGTGGGAGTCGAGCAGTACTTC